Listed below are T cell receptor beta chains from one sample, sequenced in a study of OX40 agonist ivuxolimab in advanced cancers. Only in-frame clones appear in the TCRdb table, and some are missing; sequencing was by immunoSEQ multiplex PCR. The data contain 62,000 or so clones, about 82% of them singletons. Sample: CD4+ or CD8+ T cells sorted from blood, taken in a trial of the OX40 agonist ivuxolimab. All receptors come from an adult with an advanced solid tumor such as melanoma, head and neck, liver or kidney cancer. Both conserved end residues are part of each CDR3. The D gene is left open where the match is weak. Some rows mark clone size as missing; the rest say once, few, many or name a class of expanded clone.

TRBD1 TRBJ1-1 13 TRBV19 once CASRHTGEPEAFF TGTGCCAGTAGGCATACAGGGGAGCCTGAAGCTTTCTTT
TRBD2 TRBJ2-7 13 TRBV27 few CAAAASGHYEQYF TGTGCCGCAGCCGCTAGCGGGCACTACGAGCAGTACTTC
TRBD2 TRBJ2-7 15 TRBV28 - CASSFPLAGYYEQYF TGTGCCAGCAGTTTCCCACTAGCGGGGTACTACGAGCAGTACTTC
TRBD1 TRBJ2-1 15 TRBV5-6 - CASSSRDRVYNEQFF TGTGCCAGCAGCTCCCGGGACAGGGTATACAATGAGCAGTTCTTC
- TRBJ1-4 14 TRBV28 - CASNPRSANEKLFF TGTGCCAGCAATCCAAGATCTGCTAATGAAAAACTGTTTTTT
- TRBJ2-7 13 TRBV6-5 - CASSYFGFYEQYF TGTGCCAGCAGTTACTTCGGGTTTTACGAGCAGTACTTC
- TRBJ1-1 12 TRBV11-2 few CASSGWNTEAFF TGTGCCAGCAGCGGTTGGAACACTGAAGCTTTCTTT
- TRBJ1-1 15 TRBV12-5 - CASGLVIGQNTEAFF TGTGCTAGTGGTTTGGTAATCGGGCAGAACACTGAAGCTTTCTTT
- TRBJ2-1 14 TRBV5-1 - CASSSEGGWNEQFF TGCGCCAGCTCCTCCGAGGGAGGCTGGAATGAGCAGTTCTTC
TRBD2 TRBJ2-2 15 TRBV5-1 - CASVPGLANPGELFF TGCGCCAGCGTACCGGGACTAGCCAATCCCGGGGAGCTGTTTTTT
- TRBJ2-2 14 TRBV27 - CASSPQIYTGELFF TGTGCCAGCAGTCCGCAGATCTACACCGGGGAGCTGTTTTTT
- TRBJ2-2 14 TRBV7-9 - CASSLGSIDGELFF TGTGCCAGCAGCTTAGGTTCTATCGACGGGGAGCTGTTTTTT
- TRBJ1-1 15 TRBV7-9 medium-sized CASSLARGIQTEAFF TGTGCCAGCAGCCTGGCGCGGGGAATTCAAACTGAAGCTTTCTTT
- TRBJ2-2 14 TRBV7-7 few CASSLGGRNGELFF TGTGCTAGCAGCTTAGGGGGACGTAACGGGGAGCTGTTTTTT
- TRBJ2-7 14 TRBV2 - CASSEESLTDEQYF TGTGCCAGCAGTGAGGAAAGCCTTACGGACGAGCAGTACTTC